This passage covers 12 T cell receptor beta chains from one sample sequenced in a study of blood T cell repertoires in COVID-19. Assay used: immunoSEQ multiplex PCR; TCRdb lists only in-frame clones, some missing. The repertoire holds about 210,000 clones, with roughly four fifths as singletons. Sample: peripheral blood. All receptors derive from a woman aged 40 to 55 with acute or convalescent COVID-19.

This rearrangement joins TRBV4-3 to TRBJ1-3, with 10 bases aligning to TRBD1. Per the germline V gene, CDR1 is LGHNA and CDR2 is YSLEER. V was pared by 3 bases and J by 2 bases, with 1 base of the junction left unmatched. The CDR3 covers 15 residues. CDR3 in amino acids: CASSHGTGAGNTIYF. The CDR3 DNA follows: TGCGCCAGCAGCCACGGGACAGGGGCTGGAAACACCATATATTTT.

This clone was seen just once. The chain combines TRBV11-2 with TRBJ1-1; tentative D call: TRBD1 (5 bases). The CDR3 contains 14 residues. Germline V lookup: CDR1 SGHAT, CDR2 FQNNGV. The V end was cut by 6 bases, the J end by 5 bases, with 16 bases between. The CDR3 DNA is TGTGCCAGCAGTTGGGCAAGGGGAGGGACTGAAGCTTTCTTT. Its translation: CASSWARGGTEAFF.

The CDR3 is CASSIAPSGQGIPGQYF. As DNA, the CDR3 is TGTGCCAGTAGTATCGCACCTAGCGGACAGGGGATTCCTGGGCAGTACTTC. V gene TRBV19 combines with J gene TRBJ2-7; 9 bases are a match to TRBD1. This CDR3 contains 17 residues. Germline V CDR1 and CDR2: LNHDA, SQIVND (reference sequence). The ends lost 3 bases at V and 9 bases at J; junction bases unmatched: 18.

This clone was seen once. The genes are TRBV6-2 or TRBV6-3 and TRBJ2-1, with 11 bases lining up with TRBD2. The CDR3 sequence is 15 residues long. Germline V CDR1 and CDR2: MNHEY, SVGEGT. V trimming: 6 bases; J trimming: 7 bases; junction bases outside the gene matches: 8. This CDR3 is CASSSLAGVRNEQFF. The DNA for the CDR3 is TGTGCCAGCAGCTCACTAGCGGGAGTAAGAAATGAGCAGTTCTTC.

This clone was counted between two and nine times. The genes are TRBV6-2 or TRBV6-3 and TRBJ2-2, with D perhaps TRBD2 (6 bases). CDR1 and CDR2 (germline): MNHEY, SVGEGT. The CDR3 is 13 residues long. Deletions cut 5 bases from V and 8 bases from J, with 12 bases between. In nucleotides, the CDR3 is TGTGCCAGCAGTGGACGGGAGTATGGGGAGCTGTTTTTT. As protein: CASSGREYGELFF.

This clone turned up a few times. The V and J genes are TRBV6-4 and TRBJ1-5; 8 bases line up with TRBD1. Per germline, CDR1 MRHNA and CDR2 SNTAGT. CDR3 size: 14 residues. V lost 5 bases, J lost 3 bases, and 3 bases stayed unmatched. The DNA of the CDR3 is TGTGCCAGCAGTCGGACAGGGTTCAATCAGCCCCAGCATTTT. Translating it yields CASSRTGFNQPQHF.

This clone occurred once. This chain connects TRBV6-6 to TRBJ2-7; TRBD1 agrees at 9 bases. Per the germline V gene, CDR1 is MNHNY and CDR2 is SVGAGI (reference sequence). The CDR3 runs 16 residues. V trimming: 6 bases; J trimming: 0 bases; junction bases outside the gene matches: 9. DNA for the CDR3: TGTGCCAGCAGACCTCCGGGACAGGGATTCTCCTACGAGCAGTACTTC. Its protein is CASRPPGQGFSYEQYF.

The CDR3 is CASSLGLGSNYEQYF. CDR3 bases: TGTGCCAGCAGCTTAGGACTAGGGTCGAACTACGAGCAGTACTTC. V usage is TRBV7-2 and J usage is TRBJ2-7, with TRBD2 as a possible D gene (6 bases). Germline V lookup: CDR1 SGHTA, CDR2 FQGNSA. Deletions cut 1 base from V and 3 bases from J, with 13 bases between. This CDR3 contains 15 residues.

The gene calls are TRBV14 and TRBJ2-2; TRBD1 might be the D (6 bases). CDR3 length equals 16 residues. V lost 2 bases and J lost 4, with 14 bases in between. CDR1 and CDR2 from the germline V gene are SGHDN and FVKESK. The DNA for the CDR3 is TGTGCCAGCAGCCAATTGCCGGGACAACTCACCGGGGAGCTGTTTTTT. The encoded protein is CASSQLPGQLTGELFF.

The J gene is TRBJ1-1, the V gene TRBV20-1; D unclear. This CDR3 region has 9 residues. V lost 6 bases and J lost 10, with 9 bases in between. The germline V gene encodes CDR1 DFQATT and CDR2 SNEGSKA (reference sequence). CDR3 sequence reads: CSAHLAAFF. The CDR3 coding sequence is TGCAGTGCCCACCTGGCAGCTTTCTTT.

V is TRBV4-3 and J is TRBJ2-2; a weak D match, TRBD2 (7 bases). Germline lookup yields CDR1 LGHNA and CDR2 YSLEER. The CDR3 is 15 amino acids. Trimming stripped 1 base from V and 6 bases from J, with 12 bases between. CDR3 protein: CASSQVVGGAGELFF. CDR3 nucleotide sequence: TGCGCCAGCAGCCAAGTTGTAGGGGGGGCCGGGGAGCTGTTTTTT.

CDR3 sequence (DNA): TGTGCCAGCAGCTTAATTTTACAGGGTTCACCCCTCCACTTT. Translating gives CASSLILQGSPLHF. The chain is built from TRBV11-2 and TRBJ1-6; tentatively, D is TRBD1 (6 bases). The CDR3 extends over 14 amino acids. The V gene lost 2 bases and the J gene lost 9 bases, with 11 bases spanning the gap. The germline V gene encodes CDR1 SGHAT and CDR2 FQNNGV.